This record concerns one T cell receptor beta chain sequence. Its antigen is as yet unknown. These data originate in a study of beta chain features in type 1 diabetes. Study as a whole: There were approximately 100 million sorted cells examined across all samples. Study observations and caveats: High TCR expression in some cells could lead to their over-representation in cDNA sequencing.

The germline gives CDR1 SEHNR, CDR2 FQNEAQ (reference sequence). CDR3 length equals 15 residues. V lost 6 bases and J 1 base, leaving 16 bases between the germline ends. TCRB transcripts that were expressed got sequenced, as all of the isolated RNA had been reverse transcribed. Only in-frame clones appear in the TCRdb table, and some are missing; sequencing was by immunoSEQ multiplex PCR. The sample has roughly 610,000 clones, less than 20% seen once. Cell sorting via CD45RO/CCR7/CD25/CD127/CD95/CD27 was performed to obtain CD4+ naive, central memory, regulatory and stem cell-like memory cells. Specimen: naive CD4+ T cells from blood. The V and J genes are TRBV7-9 and TRBJ2-7; D is uncertain. The sequence derives from a man younger than 35 in good health. The CDR3 DNA reads as TGTGCCAGCAGGCCCGGTGCCTGGAAATCCTACGAGCAGTACTTC. This gives the protein CASRPGAWKSYEQYF.